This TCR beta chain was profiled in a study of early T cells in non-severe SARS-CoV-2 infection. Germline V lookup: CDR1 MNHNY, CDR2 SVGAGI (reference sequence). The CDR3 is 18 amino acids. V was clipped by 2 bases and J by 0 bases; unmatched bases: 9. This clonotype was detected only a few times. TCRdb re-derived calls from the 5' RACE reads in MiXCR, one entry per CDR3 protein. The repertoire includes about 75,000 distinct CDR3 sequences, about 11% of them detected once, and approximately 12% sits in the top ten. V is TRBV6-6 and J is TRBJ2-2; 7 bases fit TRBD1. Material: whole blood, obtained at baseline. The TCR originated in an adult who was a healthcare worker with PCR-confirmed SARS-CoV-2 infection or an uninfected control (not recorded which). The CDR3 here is CASSYPLRDRPNTGELFF. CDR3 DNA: TGTGCCAGCAGTTACCCCCTCCGGGACAGACCGAACACCGGGGAGCTGTTTTTT.